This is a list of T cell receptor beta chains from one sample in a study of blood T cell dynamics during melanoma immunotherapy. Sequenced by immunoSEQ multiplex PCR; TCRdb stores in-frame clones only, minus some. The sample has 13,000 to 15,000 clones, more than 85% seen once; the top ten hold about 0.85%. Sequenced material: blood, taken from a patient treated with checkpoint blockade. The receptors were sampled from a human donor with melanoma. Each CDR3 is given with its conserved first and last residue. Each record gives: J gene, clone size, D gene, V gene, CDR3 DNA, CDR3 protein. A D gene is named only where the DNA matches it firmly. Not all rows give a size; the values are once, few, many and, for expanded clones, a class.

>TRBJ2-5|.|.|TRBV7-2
TGTGCCAGTACTTCAAATGCCGGGACGCAAGAGACCCAGTACTTC
CASTSNAGTQETQYF
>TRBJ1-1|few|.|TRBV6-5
TGTGCCAGCATTGGGGGCCTTGGCGCTGAAGCTTTCTTT
CASIGGLGAEAFF
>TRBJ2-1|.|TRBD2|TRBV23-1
TGCGCCAGCAGTCAATCGGGGACTAGCGGACACTACAATGAGCAGTTCTTC
CASSQSGTSGHYNEQFF
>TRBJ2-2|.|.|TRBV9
TGTGCCAGCAGCGTAGTAGTCTCTAGGGTGGACACCGGGGAGCTGTTTTTT
CASSVVVSRVDTGELFF
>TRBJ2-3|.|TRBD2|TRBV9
TGTGCCAGCAGCGTGACTAGCGGGAGAACCCCAGATACGCAGTATTTT
CASSVTSGRTPDTQYF
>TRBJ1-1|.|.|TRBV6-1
TGTGCCAGCGTCACAACAGCGAACACTGAAGCTTTCTTT
CASVTTANTEAFF
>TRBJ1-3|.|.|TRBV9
TGTGCCAGCAGCGTAACGGGAGCCCCGGTAAACACCATATATTTT
CASSVTGAPVNTIYF
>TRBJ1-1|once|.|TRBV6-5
TGTGCCAGCAGAGAGAACAGGGTCGGCACTGAAGCTTTCTTT
CASRENRVGTEAFF
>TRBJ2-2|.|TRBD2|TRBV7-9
TGTGCCAGCAGCCAAGTTGCTAGCGGGAGAGTGAACACCGGGGAGCTGTTTTTT
CASSQVASGRVNTGELFF
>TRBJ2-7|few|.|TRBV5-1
TGCGCCAGCAGTTCCTCTGGGTACTCCTACGAGCAGTACTTC
CASSSSGYSYEQYF
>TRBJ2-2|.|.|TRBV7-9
TGTGCCAGCAGCCAAGCGGGCCAGCTATACACCGGGGAGCTGTTTTTT
CASSQAGQLYTGELFF
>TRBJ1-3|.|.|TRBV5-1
TGCGCCAGCAGCCGGGCCGGGGGGGCTGAAAACACCATATATTTT
CASSRAGGAENTIYF
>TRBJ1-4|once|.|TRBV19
TGTGCCAGTATAAAGGGTGGGGCAGCGGATGAAAAACTGTTTTTT
CASIKGGAADEKLFF
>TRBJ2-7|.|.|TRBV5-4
TGTGCCAGCAGCTCGGACCTTAGCTACGAGCAGTACTTC
CASSSDLSYEQYF
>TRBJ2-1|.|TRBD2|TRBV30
TGTGCCTGGAGCTTGGGGTCTAGCGGGAGGGCCGGCCTGGGGTTCTTC
CAWSLGSSGRAGLGFF
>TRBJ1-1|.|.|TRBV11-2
TGTGCCAGCAGCTTAAGGCACAGGTCTGAAGCTTTCTTT
CASSLRHRSEAFF
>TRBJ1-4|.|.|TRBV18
TGTGCCAGCTCACCAACAGGGACGGAAAAACTGTTTTTT
CASSPTGTEKLFF
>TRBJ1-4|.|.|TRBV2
TGTGCCAGCAGCCCTCTTCGCAATGAAAAACTGTTTTTT
CASSPLRNEKLFF
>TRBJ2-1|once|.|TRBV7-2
TGTGCCAGCAGCCGGGACCACCACTACAATGAGCAGTTCTTC
CASSRDHHYNEQFF
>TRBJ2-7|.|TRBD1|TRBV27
TGTGCCAGCAGTTCCGAAATCACCCGGGACAGGCATCGGGAGCAGTACTTC
CASSSEITRDRHREQYF
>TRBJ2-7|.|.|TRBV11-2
TGTGCCAGCAGCTTTTCCGGGACTCGAAGCTCCTACGAGCAGTACTTC
CASSFSGTRSSYEQYF
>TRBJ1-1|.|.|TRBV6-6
TGTGCCAGCAGTTACTCCCAGGGCGACACTGAAGCTTTCTTT
CASSYSQGDTEAFF